This TCR beta chain was observed in a study of shared clonotypes between healthy human individuals. Study findings and constraints: Rarefaction showed sorted-subset sequencing was incomplete despite large depth.

Using immunoSEQ multiplex PCR, the repertoire was profiled, and TCRdb retains in-frame clones only, with some absent. The top ten clones hold approximately 0.13% of a sample with roughly 2.4 million clones, approximately 94% of them seen once. Notes on this clone: Antigen unknown.

The germline CDR1 and CDR2 sequences are GTSNPN and SVGIG (reference sequence). Deletions cut 5 bases from V and 8 bases from J, with 13 bases between. This CDR3 contains 12 residues. The sequence was collected from a man aged 18 to 30 in good health. Sequencing was carried out using naive CD4+ T cells sorted from blood. The subset was: CD45RA+ positively selected. The chain is built from TRBV30 and TRBJ2-1; D gene uncertain. In nucleotides, the CDR3 is TGTGCCTGGGAGACGAACGGCGATGAGCAGTTCTTC. Its translation: CAWETNGDEQFF.